This entry lists 30 T cell receptor beta chains sequenced from one sample in a study of tumor-infiltrating lymphocytes in primary liver carcinoma. Production of TCR beta cDNA used approximately 0.55 ug total RNA together with a constant-region primer. Nested multiplex PCR, run for three rounds with slightly modified ARM-PCR, yielded TCR beta libraries. A C-beta reverse primer was combined with TRBV1-TRBV30 forward primers in the first two PCR rounds, and each round had approximately 10 cycles. In TCRdb, the multiplex PCR reads were re-called with MiXCR into one record per CDR3 protein. This sample carries 55,000 to 65,000 distinct CDR3 sequences, less than 75% of them seen once, and the ten largest clones take approximately 54%. Bulk tissue was left unsorted, and RNA and DNA were co-extracted from about 21-30 mg of it. The sequenced material came from liver tumor tissue from sampling region 2. Subset here: tumor region T2, inferior pole. The receptors here all came from a man between 40 and 49 years old with primary liver carcinoma and hepatitis B virus infection.

This clonotype was counted ten times or more. V and J are TRBV7-9 and TRBJ2-5; tentatively, D is TRBD1 or TRBD2 (6 bases each). The CDR3 is 16 amino acids. The germline CDR1 and CDR2 sequences are SEHNR and FQNEAQ (reference sequence). V was pared by 11 bases and J by 1 base, with 23 bases between. CDR3 DNA: TGTGCCGCAGAGGGCGGGACAAGTGGCATCCAAGAGACCCAGTACTTC. It is translated as CAAEGGTSGIQETQYF.

A note on this clonotype: The junction departs from germline at one end; a sequencing error may be responsible. The chain links TRBV11-1 to TRBJ1-2, with 8 bases that match TRBD1. This CDR3 is 15 amino acids long. CDR1 is SGHAT and CDR2 is FQDESV in the germline V gene (reference sequence). The CDR3 region is CASSFLTGVDYGYTF. Written as DNA, the CDR3 is TGTGCCAGCAGTTTTCTGACAGGGGTGGACTATGGTTACACCTTC.

Note on this clonotype: The junction and the germline gene differ at one end; a read error may be behind it. This chain connects TRBV7-9 to TRBJ2-2, with D hard to call. This CDR3 contains 16 residues. Germline V CDR1 and CDR2: SEHNR, FQNEAQ (reference sequence). The CDR3 DNA reads TGTGCCGGCAGCTTAGTTCTTCAGAGTTGGACCGGGGAGCTGTTTTTT. Its protein product is CAGSLVLQSWTGELFF.

On this clonotype: Here the CDR3 omits its conserved ending phenylalanine or tryptophan, so a read error is the likely source. This chain uses TRBV5-5 with TRBJ2-3; D may be TRBD1 or TRBD2 (5 bases each). Trimming stripped 8 bases from V and 2 bases from J, with 18 bases between. The CDR3 consists of 15 residues. CDR1 and CDR2 (germline): SGHKS, YYEKEE (reference sequence). The CDR3 DNA is TGTGCCAGTAGAGGGACCGGCACCTACACAGATACGCAGTATCTT. It codes for CASRGTGTYTDTQYL.

Note on this clonotype: It is likely a read error, because the conserved phenylalanine at the end of the CDR3 is missing. The chain is built from TRBV6-1 and TRBJ2-1; D remains unclear. This CDR3 has 14 residues. The germline V gene encodes CDR1 MNHNS and CDR2 SASEGT. Trimming stripped 8 bases from V and 0 bases from J, with 11 bases between. The CDR3, as DNA: TGTGCCAGCCCTATCCCATTCTCCTACAATGAGCAGTTCATC. Translation: CASPIPFSYNEQFI.

The count of this clonotype is one. No conserved phenylalanine or tryptophan is present at the end of the CDR3, so a read error is the likely explanation. This chain links TRBV4-3 with TRBJ2-7; 9 positions match TRBD1. From germline, CDR1 is LGHNA and CDR2 YSLEER. The V and J ends lost 0 bases and 5 bases, in that order; junction bases with no gene match: 11. This CDR3 is built from 17 residues. This chain's CDR3 is CASSQEAPGTGRDEQYL. Here the CDR3 DNA reads TGCGCCAGCAGCCAAGAAGCACCCGGGACAGGGCGGGACGAGCAGTACTTA.

Comments on this clonotype: Because the CDR3 is missing its conserved closing phenylalanine or tryptophan, this is likely a read error. The chain links TRBV29-1 to TRBJ2-2; D is perhaps TRBD2 (5 bases). CDR1 is SQVTM and CDR2 is ANQGSEA in the germline V gene. The CDR3 is made up of 13 amino acids. As DNA, the CDR3 is TGCAGCGTTGCCGGGCAACTAAACGGGGAACTGTTTTCT. The encoded protein is CSVAGQLNGELFS.

This clonotype was counted only a few times. The DNA for the CDR3 is TGTGCCAGCAGTGAAGTCCCCACTAGCTTACCCGGGGAGCTGTTTTTT. It translates to CASSEVPTSLPGELFF. The chain combines TRBV6-1 with TRBJ2-2, with D possibly matching TRBD2 (6 bases). This CDR3 is 16 amino acids long. Germline CDR1 MNHNS, CDR2 SASEGT. The V and J ends lost 1 base and 6 bases respectively, with 15 bases between them.

This clonotype was counted between two and nine times. The chain joins TRBV6-5 to TRBJ2-1, with TRBD1 identical over 7 bases. Germline V CDR1 and CDR2: MNHEY, SVGAGI. Trimming cost V 5 bases and J 16 bases; bases outside gene matches: 17. This CDR3 contains 14 residues. CDR3 in DNA: TGTGCCAGCAGTCTACAGGGGTCCTACAATGAGCGATTCTTC. This encodes CASSLQGSYNERFF.

Details on this clonotype: This may arise from a read error, as a much more abundant clone is one base away. The chain is built from TRBV5-4 and TRBJ2-1; TRBD2 matches at 13 bases. V lost 4 bases to trimming and J lost 9 bases; unmatched junction nucleotides: 7. Germline V CDR1 and CDR2: SGHNT, YYREEE (reference sequence). CDR3 length: 15 residues. The CDR3 DNA sequence: TGTGCCAGCAGCGACGGACTAGCGGGAGTAGGTGAGCAGTTCTTC. Protein sequence: CASSDGLAGVGEQFF.

Comments on this clonotype: This may be a read error: a much more frequent sequence differs by one nucleotide. The J gene is TRBJ1-1, the V gene TRBV28; no reliable D call. CDR1 MDHEN and CDR2 SYDVKM come from the germline V gene. The CDR3 extends over 17 amino acids. CDR3 bases: TGTGCCAGCAGTTTATTCGTCTCGGTTTTAGGGAACACTGGAGCTTTCTTT. Its translation: CASSLFVSVLGNTGAFF. Full variable domain (outside the CDR3, taken from reference TRBV28 and TRBJ1-1): DVKVTQSSRYLVKRTGEKVFLECVQDMDHENMFWYRQDPGLGLRLIYFSYDVKMKEKGDIPEGYSVSREKKERFSLILESASTNQTSMYLCASSLFVSVLGNTGAFFGQGTRLTVV.

This clonotype was counted between two and nine times. The rearrangement uses TRBV6-2 or TRBV6-3 and TRBJ2-5; TRBD1 or TRBD2 may be the D gene (5 bases each). The CDR3 has 18 amino acids. The ends were cut back, 7 bases at V and 0 bases at J, with 24 bases in the middle. Per germline, CDR1 MNHEY and CDR2 SVGEGT. CDR3: CASTSHPRDLQYQETQYF. The CDR3, as DNA: TGTGCCAGCACTTCCCACCCTCGGGACCTCCAGTACCAAGAGACCCAGTACTTC.

Remarks on this clonotype: Mismatch with germline at one junction end may stem from a read error. The chain links TRBV11-2 to TRBJ2-5, with TRBD2 matching 7 bases. CDR3 length: 16 amino acids. Looked up from germline, CDR1 is SGHAT and CDR2 is FQNNGV. CDR3 residues: CVSSQTPVGGKETQYF. Written as DNA, the CDR3 is TGTGTCAGCAGCCAAACTCCAGTCGGGGGGAAAGAAACCCAGTACTTC.

Of note for this clonotype: One end of the junction does not line up with germline, which may come from a read error. This rearrangement joins TRBV12-3 or TRBV12-4 to TRBJ2-2, with D tentatively TRBD2 (6 bases). There are 17 residues in the CDR3. The CDR3 DNA is TGTACCAGCAGCGCCGGGACTCCCGTCATAGGTACCGGGGACCTGTTTTTT. Amino acid sequence: CTSSAGTPVIGTGDLFF.

This clonotype was observed at least ten times. The chain carries TRBV12-3 or TRBV12-4 and TRBJ2-7, with 10 bases identical to TRBD2. This CDR3 region has 15 residues. V lost 4 bases and J lost 4; bases outside the gene matches: 7. The CDR3 protein is CASSSGTSAGYEQYF. CDR3 DNA sequence: TGTGCCAGCAGTTCCGGGACTAGCGCTGGTTACGAGCAGTACTTC.

In its sample, this clonotype was seen once. This chain uses TRBV11-2 with TRBJ2-1; tentatively, D is TRBD1 (5 bases). The CDR3 extends over 11 amino acids. The ends were cut back, 7 bases at V and 10 bases at J, with 11 bases in the middle. Per the germline V gene, CDR1 is SGHAT and CDR2 is FQNNGV. In DNA form, the CDR3 reads TGTGCCAGCAACTTTGACAGAGAGCAGTTCTTC. It specifies CASNFDREQFF.

A word on this clonotype: Being one base from a much bigger clone, this may be a read error. The CDR3 end shows no conserved phenylalanine or tryptophan, and so a read error is likely. The rearrangement joins TRBV4-2 to TRBJ2-3, with D tentatively TRBD2 (6 bases). The ends were cut back, 8 bases at V and 2 bases at J, with 11 bases in the middle. Germline V gene sequence: CDR1 LGHNA, CDR2 YNFKEQ. The CDR3 runs 13 residues. CDR3 DNA sequence: TGTGCCAGCGGTCGGGAGTCCACAGATACGCAGTATTTA. It yields the protein CASGRESTDTQYL.

This clonotype has a single count. A junction boundary mismatches the germline segment, possibly from a read error. V gene TRBV4-3 combines with J gene TRBJ2-3, with D unclear. The CDR3 runs to 12 residues. From germline, CDR1 is LGHNA and CDR2 YSLEER. The CDR3 DNA follows: TGTGCCAGCAGACATGAGACCGATACGCAGTATTTC. It translates to CASRHETDTQYF.

On this clonotype: At one end, the junction sequence differs from germline, possibly due to a read error. This chain uses TRBV7-9 with TRBJ1-5; D ambiguous. This CDR3 contains 12 residues. Germline V gene lookup returns CDR1 SEHNR and CDR2 FQNEAQ (reference sequence). The CDR3 DNA follows: TGTGCTAGCAACGCACATTTTGAGCCCCAGCATTTT. Its translation is CASNAHFEPQHF.

This clonotype was seen only a few times. The V and J genes are TRBV29-1 and TRBJ2-1, with TRBD2 identical over 8 bases. This CDR3 spans 14 amino acids. Germline CDR1 and CDR2: SQVTM and ANQGSEA. V was clipped by 6 bases and J by 6 bases; unmatched bases: 10. The CDR3 nucleotides read TGCAGCGTGTTGAGTAGCGGGATGGGCAATGAGCAGTTCTTC. Translating gives CSVLSSGMGNEQFF.

This clonotype has just a few counts. One end of the junction fails to match germline, which may point to a read error. The chain carries TRBV19 and TRBJ2-3; D possibly corresponds to TRBD1 (5 bases). Germline CDR1 reads LNHDA; CDR2 reads SQIVND (reference sequence). This CDR3 is built from 15 residues. In nucleotides, the CDR3 is TGTGCCAGTAGTATTAAGGACGGACGCACAGGTACGCAGTATTTT. It is translated as CASSIKDGRTGTQYF.

In the case of this clonotype: This CDR3 is missing its conserved last phenylalanine or tryptophan, likely due to a read error. The chain couples TRBV11-2 to TRBJ2-1; 9 bases align to TRBD2. The CDR3 spans 16 residues. CDR1 and CDR2 from the germline V gene are SGHAT and FQNNGV. The CDR3 nucleotides read TGTGCCAACAGCTTAGAGCTCCTAGCGGGAATGAAAGAGCAGTTCTCC. It encodes CANSLELLAGMKEQFS.

The sample holds one count of this clonotype. Relative to the germline gene, one junction end is altered; a read error may explain this. V gene TRBV4-1 combines with J gene TRBJ1-5; D is uncertain. The V gene's germline CDR1 is MGHRA and CDR2 YSYEKL. The CDR3 runs to 14 residues. CDR3 sequence reads: CAGSQHNAPVAQHF. CDR3 DNA: TGCGCCGGCAGCCAACATAACGCGCCCGTGGCCCAGCATTTT.

The chain recombines TRBV5-4 with TRBJ2-1; tentative D call: TRBD1 (5 bases). The CDR3 sequence is 18 residues long. Germline V gene lookup returns CDR1 SGHNT and CDR2 YYREEE (reference sequence). Trimming took 2 bases from V and 0 from J, leaving 18 bases between them. CDR3 sequence reads: CASSLGVAAPSSYNEQFF. CDR3 nucleotide sequence: TGTGCCAGCAGCTTAGGGGTGGCGGCCCCGAGCTCCTACAATGAGCAGTTCTTC.

This clonotype occurred once. Because the CDR3 is missing its conserved closing phenylalanine or tryptophan, this is likely a read error. The V and J genes are TRBV29-1 and TRBJ2-1; D is uncertain. Trimming took off 7 bases at V and 11 bases at J, with 18 bases between the two ends. Germline CDR1 SQVTM, CDR2 ANQGSEA. The CDR3 sequence is 12 residues long. This chain's CDR3 is CSARLVGNKQFL. The DNA for the CDR3 is TGCAGCGCCCGCCTAGTGGGGAATAAGCAGTTCTTA.

The rearrangement links TRBV5-1 to TRBJ2-1, with 10 bases aligning to TRBD2. After removal of 4 bases from V and 2 bases from J, the junction contained 18 bases not matched to a gene. Per germline, CDR1 SGHRS and CDR2 YFSETQ. The CDR3 contains 20 residues. As DNA, the CDR3 is TGCGCCAGCAGCCCCGATAGGCGATCGGCTAGCGGGAGCCCCTACAATGAGCAGTTCTTC. As protein: CASSPDRRSASGSPYNEQFF.

The gene calls are TRBV6-5 and TRBJ2-7; D might be TRBD1 or TRBD2, each matching 5 bases. The CDR3 totals 15 residues. The V and J ends lost 8 bases and 1 base respectively, with 18 bases between them. The germline gives CDR1 MNHEY, CDR2 SVGAGI. The chain's CDR3 is CASGRGASISYEQYF. CDR3 bases: TGTGCCAGCGGACGAGGGGCTAGCATATCCTACGAGCAGTACTTC.

The chain combines TRBV11-2 with TRBJ2-5; TRBD2 matches 8 bases. V was pared by 10 bases and J by 3 bases, with 13 bases of the junction left unmatched. Looked up from germline, CDR1 is SGHAT and CDR2 is FQNNGV. The CDR3 runs to 15 residues. The CDR3 DNA is TGTGCCAACAGAACTCCTGGCGGGGGGAAAGAGACCCAGTACTTC. As protein: CANRTPGGGKETQYF. Drawing the rest from reference TRBV11-2 and TRBJ2-5, the complete variable domain is EAGVAQSPRYKIIEKRQSVAFWCNPISGHATLYWYQQILGQGPKLLIQFQNNGVVDDSQLPKDRFSAERLKGVDSTLKIQPAKLEDSAVYLCANRTPGGGKETQYFGPGTRLLVL.

A word on this clonotype: Likely a read error: the CDR3 ends without its conserved phenylalanine or tryptophan. It is unclear where the CDR3 begins or ends on the DNA, so no DNA is shown, and the CDR3 is as TCRdb lists it. This rearrangement joins TRBV11-2 to TRBJ2-5; the table gives TRBD2 as D, unverified against the DNA. The CDR3 is made up of 16 amino acids, end residues included. Germline CDR1 and CDR2: SGHAT and FQNNGV. The CDR3 region is CASSQTPGGGKEAHYL.

Details on this clonotype: An end of the junction does not agree with germline; a read error may underlie this. The V gene is TRBV6-1, the J gene TRBJ2-6; perhaps TRBD2 as D (6 bases). Germline CDR1 MNHNS, CDR2 SASEGT. The CDR3 contains 19 residues. The CDR3 DNA is TGTGCCAGCAGTGCACTCTGGGACTGGGGAGTAGGTGGGGCCATCGTCCTGACTTTC. Its protein is CASSALWDWGVGGAIVLTF.